This TCR beta chain originates from a study of Graves' ophthalmopathy and Graves' hyperthyroidism. Study details: At initial diagnosis, peripheral blood was obtained, and this preceded any treatment.

Per germline, CDR1 ENHRY and CDR2 SYGVKD. The ends lost 4 bases at V and 2 bases at J; junction bases unmatched: 6. CDR3 size: 15 residues. In donors with ophthalmopathy, activity was moderate-to-severe, with CAS ≥3, NOSPECS ≥4 and duration under 3 months. To note about this clonotype: Its antigen is unknown.

Overall study results and limits: Clonotypes were expanded in thyroid at above 0.001 frequency, and most also appeared in blood.

Amplifying from RNA transcripts, the study obtained TCR beta CDR3 regions. Amplification began with first-round RT-PCR using HTBI primers, then second-round multiplex PCR was performed. In TCRdb, the multiplex PCR reads were re-called with MiXCR into one record per CDR3 protein. The sample has about 700,000 distinct CDR3 sequences; about two fifths are singletons. This TCR derives from an adult man with Graves' ophthalmopathy. The sequenced sample was peripheral blood. The chain has TRBV10-3 and TRBJ2-5, with 8 bases that match TRBD2. The DNA of the CDR3 is TGTGCCATCAGTGCGGGTGTAGCGGGGCAAGAGACCCAGTACTTC. Translated: CAISAGVAGQETQYF.